These T cell receptor beta chains were read from a single sample in a study of blood T cells in healthy people across ages. TCRdb analysed the 5' RACE reads with MiXCR anew, one entry per CDR3 protein. The sample has around 2 million distinct CDR3 sequences, about two fifths seen once. Sequenced: blood. Source of these receptors: a human donor in good health. Each CDR3 is given with its conserved first and last residue. The order of the fields is J gene, V gene, D gene, clone size, CDR3 protein, CDR3 DNA. D genes are given only for firm matches. The size entry is marked missing in some rows and otherwise reads once, few, many or a size class.

J gene: TRBJ1-2; V gene: TRBV6-2/TRBV6-3; D gene: NA; clone size: few; CDR3 protein: CASSFEVTLDGYTF; CDR3 DNA: TGTGCCAGCAGTTTTGAAGTCACCCTCGATGGCTACACCTTC
J gene: TRBJ2-1; V gene: TRBV15; D gene: NA; clone size: NA; CDR3 protein: CATSRDSRGSYNEQFF; CDR3 DNA: TGTGCCACCAGCAGAGATAGCAGGGGCTCCTACAATGAGCAGTTCTTC
J gene: TRBJ2-7; V gene: TRBV6-6; D gene: NA; clone size: few; CDR3 protein: CASSPDITGRKYF; CDR3 DNA: TGTGCCAGCAGTCCGGATATAACAGGGAGGAAGTACTTC
J gene: TRBJ2-3; V gene: TRBV4-3; D gene: NA; clone size: NA; CDR3 protein: CASSQGGTIVIDTQYF; CDR3 DNA: TGCGCCAGCAGCCAAGGGGGGACAATAGTCATAGATACGCAGTATTTT
J gene: TRBJ1-5; V gene: TRBV6-5; D gene: NA; clone size: few; CDR3 protein: CASSSRGRDPTRPQHF; CDR3 DNA: TGTGCCAGCAGTTCCCGGGGACGAGATCCAACCAGGCCCCAGCATTTT
J gene: TRBJ2-3; V gene: TRBV28; D gene: NA; clone size: NA; CDR3 protein: CASTPSRTTSTDTQYF; CDR3 DNA: TGTGCCAGCACCCCGTCCAGGACAACAAGCACAGATACGCAGTATTTT
J gene: TRBJ2-3; V gene: TRBV29-1; D gene: NA; clone size: NA; CDR3 protein: CSVEEGAGPSTDTQYF; CDR3 DNA: TGCAGCGTTGAAGAGGGGGCGGGCCCCTCCACAGATACGCAGTATTTT
J gene: TRBJ2-3; V gene: TRBV6-4; D gene: TRBD2; clone size: NA; CDR3 protein: CASSENAGGTDTQYF; CDR3 DNA: TGTGCCAGCAGTGAGAACGCGGGGGGCACAGATACGCAGTATTTT
J gene: TRBJ2-3; V gene: TRBV4-3; D gene: NA; clone size: NA; CDR3 protein: CASSQWGGGGTDTQYF; CDR3 DNA: TGCGCCAGCAGCCAATGGGGCGGGGGCGGCACAGATACGCAATATTTT
J gene: TRBJ2-1; V gene: TRBV4-2; D gene: NA; clone size: once; CDR3 protein: CASSIGRASGEQFF; CDR3 DNA: TGTGCCAGCAGCATAGGGCGGGCCTCGGGTGAGCAGTTCTTC
J gene: TRBJ2-7; V gene: TRBV12-3/TRBV12-4; D gene: NA; clone size: many; CDR3 protein: CASSLGDYSYEQYF; CDR3 DNA: TGTGCCAGCAGTCTTGGCGACTACTCCTACGAGCAGTACTTC
J gene: TRBJ2-5; V gene: TRBV12-3/TRBV12-4; D gene: NA; clone size: few; CDR3 protein: CASRELGSQETQYF; CDR3 DNA: TGTGCCAGCAGGGAGCTAGGTTCCCAAGAGACCCAGTACTTC
J gene: TRBJ2-3; V gene: TRBV6-5; D gene: NA; clone size: few; CDR3 protein: CASSRWDTQYF; CDR3 DNA: TGTGCCAGCAGTAGGTGGGATACGCAGTATTTT
J gene: TRBJ1-2; V gene: TRBV12-3/TRBV12-4; D gene: NA; clone size: NA; CDR3 protein: CASSLIGQPIYGYTF; CDR3 DNA: TGTGCCAGCAGTTTAATAGGGCAGCCGATCTATGGCTACACCTTC
J gene: TRBJ2-5; V gene: TRBV5-5; D gene: NA; clone size: NA; CDR3 protein: CASSLWPKETQYF; CDR3 DNA: TGTGCCAGCAGCTTGTGGCCGAAAGAGACCCAGTACTTC
J gene: TRBJ2-1; V gene: TRBV11-2; D gene: TRBD2; clone size: few; CDR3 protein: CASSYPGGFNEQFF; CDR3 DNA: TGTGCCAGCAGCTACCCCGGGGGGTTCAATGAGCAGTTCTTC
J gene: TRBJ2-1; V gene: TRBV10-3; D gene: TRBD2; clone size: many; CDR3 protein: CATMGLAYNEQFF; CDR3 DNA: TGTGCCACCATGGGACTAGCGTACAATGAGCAGTTCTTC
J gene: TRBJ1-2; V gene: TRBV29-1; D gene: NA; clone size: NA; CDR3 protein: CSALEGRDGYTF; CDR3 DNA: TGCAGCGCCCTGGAGGGCCGGGATGGCTACACCTTC
J gene: TRBJ1-1; V gene: TRBV27; D gene: NA; clone size: NA; CDR3 protein: CASSSSTGMNTEAFF; CDR3 DNA: TGTGCCAGCAGTTCCTCGACAGGAATGAACACTGAAGCTTTCTTT
J gene: TRBJ2-3; V gene: TRBV10-3; D gene: TRBD2; clone size: NA; CDR3 protein: CAIGQAGGRTDTQYF; CDR3 DNA: TGTGCCATCGGGCAGGCGGGGGGCAGGACAGATACGCAGTATTTT
J gene: TRBJ1-1; V gene: TRBV18; D gene: TRBD1; clone size: NA; CDR3 protein: CASSPMTTGVTEAFF; CDR3 DNA: TGTGCCAGCTCACCGATGACGACAGGGGTTACTGAAGCTTTCTTT
J gene: TRBJ1-1; V gene: TRBV5-1; D gene: NA; clone size: NA; CDR3 protein: CASSSQGPMNTEAFF; CDR3 DNA: TGCGCCAGCAGCTCCCAGGGCCCAATGAACACTGAAGCTTTCTTT
J gene: TRBJ2-3; V gene: TRBV13; D gene: NA; clone size: NA; CDR3 protein: CASSSRRDGTDTQYF; CDR3 DNA: TGTGCCAGCAGCTCCCGGCGTGACGGCACAGATACGCAGTATTTT
J gene: TRBJ1-2; V gene: TRBV27; D gene: NA; clone size: few; CDR3 protein: CASTATGTYGYTF; CDR3 DNA: TGTGCCAGCACCGCGACAGGAACCTATGGCTACACCTTC
J gene: TRBJ2-4; V gene: TRBV7-2; D gene: TRBD2; clone size: NA; CDR3 protein: CASSSQRGPENIQYF; CDR3 DNA: TGTGCCAGCAGCTCACAGCGGGGGCCCGAAAACATTCAGTACTTC
J gene: TRBJ2-1; V gene: TRBV10-3; D gene: TRBD1; clone size: NA; CDR3 protein: CAEGALRNEQFF; CDR3 DNA: TGTGCCGAGGGGGCCCTCAGGAATGAGCAGTTCTTC
J gene: TRBJ2-5; V gene: TRBV6-2/TRBV6-3; D gene: NA; clone size: NA; CDR3 protein: CASTLWGTNQETQYF; CDR3 DNA: TGTGCCAGCACCCTTTGGGGGACAAATCAAGAGACCCAGTACTTC
J gene: TRBJ2-1; V gene: TRBV15; D gene: TRBD2; clone size: few; CDR3 protein: CATSRVGRGGEQFF; CDR3 DNA: TGTGCCACCAGCAGAGTTGGGAGGGGCGGTGAGCAGTTCTTC
J gene: TRBJ1-2; V gene: TRBV29-1; D gene: NA; clone size: few; CDR3 protein: CSAETPGTDYGYTF; CDR3 DNA: TGCAGCGCCGAGACGCCAGGGACCGACTATGGCTACACCTTC
J gene: TRBJ1-4; V gene: TRBV7-2; D gene: TRBD1; clone size: once; CDR3 protein: CASSPQQGVGEKLFF; CDR3 DNA: TGTGCCAGCAGCCCTCAACAGGGGGTAGGGGAAAAACTGTTTTTT
J gene: TRBJ1-2; V gene: TRBV6-5; D gene: TRBD1; clone size: few; CDR3 protein: CASRYDRGTYYGYTF; CDR3 DNA: TGTGCCAGCAGATACGACAGGGGGACCTACTATGGCTACACCTTC
J gene: TRBJ2-3; V gene: TRBV6-2/TRBV6-3; D gene: TRBD1; clone size: NA; CDR3 protein: CASSYMIGQGTTDTQYF; CDR3 DNA: TGTGCCAGCAGTTATATGATCGGACAGGGGACCACAGATACGCAGTATTTT
J gene: TRBJ1-2; V gene: TRBV27; D gene: NA; clone size: NA; CDR3 protein: CASSLGPLDGYTF; CDR3 DNA: TGTGCCAGCAGTCTGGGCCCCCTAGACGGCTACACCTTC
J gene: TRBJ2-1; V gene: TRBV29-1; D gene: NA; clone size: NA; CDR3 protein: CSGALAYNEQFF; CDR3 DNA: TGCAGCGGAGCTCTGGCCTACAATGAGCAGTTCTTC
J gene: TRBJ1-2; V gene: TRBV7-9; D gene: NA; clone size: NA; CDR3 protein: CASNRRGGLTGGYGYTF; CDR3 DNA: TGTGCCAGCAACCGCAGGGGAGGACTGACTGGGGGCTATGGCTACACCTTC
J gene: TRBJ2-7; V gene: TRBV7-2; D gene: NA; clone size: many; CDR3 protein: CASSRAGASSSYEQYF; CDR3 DNA: TGTGCCAGCAGCCGCGCGGGGGCCTCAAGCTCCTACGAGCAGTACTTC
J gene: TRBJ1-2; V gene: TRBV4-2; D gene: NA; clone size: NA; CDR3 protein: CASSRLQVGGGYTF; CDR3 DNA: TGTGCCAGCAGCCGACTCCAGGTGGGCGGGGGCTACACCTTC
J gene: TRBJ2-3; V gene: TRBV7-9; D gene: NA; clone size: NA; CDR3 protein: CASSLATVGTQYF; CDR3 DNA: TGTGCCAGCAGCTTAGCGACGGTTGGTACGCAGTATTTT
J gene: TRBJ1-2; V gene: TRBV7-2; D gene: NA; clone size: few; CDR3 protein: CASSLSRTGGYTF; CDR3 DNA: TGTGCCAGCAGCTTATCACGGACGGGGGGCTACACCTTC
J gene: TRBJ2-5; V gene: TRBV7-2; D gene: NA; clone size: few; CDR3 protein: CASSLIRAEETQYF; CDR3 DNA: TGTGCCAGCAGCTTAATTCGGGCAGAGGAGACCCAGTACTTC
J gene: TRBJ1-2; V gene: TRBV4-3; D gene: TRBD1; clone size: NA; CDR3 protein: CASSQQTGNYGYTF; CDR3 DNA: TGCGCCAGCAGCCAGCAGACAGGGAACTATGGCTACACCTTC
J gene: TRBJ1-6; V gene: TRBV6-2/TRBV6-3; D gene: TRBD1; clone size: few; CDR3 protein: CASRARDSNNSPLHF; CDR3 DNA: TGTGCCAGCAGAGCTCGGGACAGCAATAATTCACCCCTCCACTTT
J gene: TRBJ1-2; V gene: TRBV29-1; D gene: NA; clone size: few; CDR3 protein: CSVEPGYYGYTF; CDR3 DNA: TGCAGCGTTGAGCCAGGGTATTATGGCTACACCTTC
J gene: TRBJ1-1; V gene: TRBV5-6; D gene: TRBD1; clone size: NA; CDR3 protein: CASSRDRVSPAFF; CDR3 DNA: TGTGCCAGCAGCCGTGACAGGGTCTCCCCCGCTTTCTTT
J gene: TRBJ1-1; V gene: TRBV29-1; D gene: NA; clone size: NA; CDR3 protein: CSVGGERGALNTEAFF; CDR3 DNA: TGCAGCGTTGGGGGAGAGCGGGGGGCACTGAACACTGAAGCTTTCTTT
J gene: TRBJ2-1; V gene: TRBV7-3; D gene: NA; clone size: NA; CDR3 protein: CASGLRAGPDNEQFF; CDR3 DNA: TGTGCCAGCGGCTTAAGGGCAGGACCCGACAATGAGCAGTTCTTC
J gene: TRBJ2-1; V gene: TRBV7-2; D gene: TRBD2; clone size: NA; CDR3 protein: CASSSHLIGLAGDNEQFF; CDR3 DNA: TGTGCCAGCAGCTCTCACCTCATAGGACTAGCGGGGGATAATGAGCAGTTCTTC
J gene: TRBJ1-1; V gene: TRBV27; D gene: TRBD1; clone size: NA; CDR3 protein: CASTTLRGLGVNTEAFF; CDR3 DNA: TGTGCCAGCACCACCTTGAGGGGGCTGGGAGTGAACACTGAAGCTTTCTTT
J gene: TRBJ2-7; V gene: TRBV12-3/TRBV12-4; D gene: NA; clone size: many; CDR3 protein: CASSFQVYEQYF; CDR3 DNA: TGTGCCAGCAGTTTTCAGGTCTACGAGCAGTACTTC
J gene: TRBJ1-2; V gene: TRBV20-1; D gene: TRBD1; clone size: NA; CDR3 protein: CSAQTGTGGKVPYGYTF; CDR3 DNA: TGCAGTGCTCAGACGGGGACAGGGGGGAAGGTTCCCTATGGCTACACCTTC
J gene: TRBJ2-1; V gene: TRBV3-1; D gene: TRBD2; clone size: few; CDR3 protein: CASSQWGSSGGDEQFF; CDR3 DNA: TGTGCCAGCAGCCAATGGGGTAGTAGCGGGGGCGATGAGCAGTTCTTC
J gene: TRBJ2-1; V gene: TRBV9; D gene: NA; clone size: NA; CDR3 protein: CASSVASQVWNEQFF; CDR3 DNA: TGTGCCAGCAGCGTAGCTTCACAGGTTTGGAATGAGCAGTTCTTC
J gene: TRBJ1-5; V gene: TRBV5-1; D gene: NA; clone size: NA; CDR3 protein: CASSPGVYGNQPQHF; CDR3 DNA: TGCGCCAGCAGCCCCGGGGTGTACGGCAATCAGCCCCAGCATTTT
J gene: TRBJ2-5; V gene: TRBV4-2; D gene: TRBD2; clone size: NA; CDR3 protein: CASSRGLAGHQETQYF; CDR3 DNA: TGTGCCAGCAGCCGGGGACTAGCGGGGCACCAAGAGACCCAGTACTTC
J gene: TRBJ2-3; V gene: TRBV13; D gene: NA; clone size: few; CDR3 protein: CASSLGGLTPADTQYF; CDR3 DNA: TGTGCCAGCAGCTTAGGAGGTCTAACTCCGGCGGATACGCAGTATTTT